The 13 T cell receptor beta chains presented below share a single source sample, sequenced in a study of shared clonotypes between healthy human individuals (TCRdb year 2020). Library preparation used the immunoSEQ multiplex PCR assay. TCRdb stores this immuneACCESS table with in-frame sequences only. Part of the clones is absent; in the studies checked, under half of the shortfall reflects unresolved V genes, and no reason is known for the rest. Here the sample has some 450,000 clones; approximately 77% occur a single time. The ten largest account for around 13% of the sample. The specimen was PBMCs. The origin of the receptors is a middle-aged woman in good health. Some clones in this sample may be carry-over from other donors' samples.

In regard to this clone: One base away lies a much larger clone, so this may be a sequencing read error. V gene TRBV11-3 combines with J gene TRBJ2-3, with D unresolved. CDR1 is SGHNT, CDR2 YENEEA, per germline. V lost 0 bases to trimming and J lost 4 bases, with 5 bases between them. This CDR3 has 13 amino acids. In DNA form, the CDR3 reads TGTGCCAGCAGCTTAGATTGGGCAGATACGCAGTATTTT. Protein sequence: CASSLDWADTQYF.

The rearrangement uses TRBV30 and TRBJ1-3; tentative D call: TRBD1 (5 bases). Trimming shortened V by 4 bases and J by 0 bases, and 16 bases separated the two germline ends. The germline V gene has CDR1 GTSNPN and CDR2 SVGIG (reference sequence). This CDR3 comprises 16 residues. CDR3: CAWTGPGLLSGNTIYF. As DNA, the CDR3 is TGTGCCTGGACAGGACCAGGGCTCCTCTCTGGAAACACCATATATTTT.

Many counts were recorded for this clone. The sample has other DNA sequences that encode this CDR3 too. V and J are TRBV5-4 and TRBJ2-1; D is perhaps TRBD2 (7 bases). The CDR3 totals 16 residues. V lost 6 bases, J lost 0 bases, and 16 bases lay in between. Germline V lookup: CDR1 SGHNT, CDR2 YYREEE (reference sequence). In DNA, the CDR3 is TGTGCCAGCACCGAGGGGGGCGGGAGCTCCTACAATGAGCAGTTCTTC. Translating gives CASTEGGGSSYNEQFF.

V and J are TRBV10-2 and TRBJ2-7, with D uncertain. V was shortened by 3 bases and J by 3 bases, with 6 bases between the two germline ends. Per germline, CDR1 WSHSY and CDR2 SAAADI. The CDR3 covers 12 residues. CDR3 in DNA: TGCGCCAGCAGTGACTTTTTCTACGAGCAGTACTTC. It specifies CASSDFFYEQYF.

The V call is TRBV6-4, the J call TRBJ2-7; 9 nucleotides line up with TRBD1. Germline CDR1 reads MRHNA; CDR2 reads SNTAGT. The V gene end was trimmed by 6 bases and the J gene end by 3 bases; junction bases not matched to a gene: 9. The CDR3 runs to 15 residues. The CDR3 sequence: CASRPGTGHRYEQYF. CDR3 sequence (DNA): TGTGCCAGCAGACCCGGGACAGGGCATCGCTACGAGCAGTACTTC.

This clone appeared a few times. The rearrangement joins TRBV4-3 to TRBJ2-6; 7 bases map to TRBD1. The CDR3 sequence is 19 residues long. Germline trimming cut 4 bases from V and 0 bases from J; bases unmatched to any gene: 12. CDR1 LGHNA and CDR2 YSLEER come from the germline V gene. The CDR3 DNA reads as TGCGCCAGCAGCCGGGCGTCGGGACAGCTGAGCTCTGGGGCCAACGTCCTGACTTTC. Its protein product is CASSRASGQLSSGANVLTF.

The CDR3: CASSQTGVDTEAFF. The CDR3 region has the DNA TGTGCCAGTAGTCAGACAGGGGTTGACACTGAAGCTTTCTTT. The V gene is TRBV19, the J gene TRBJ1-1; 8 nucleotides line up with TRBD1. The CDR3 is made up of 14 amino acids. Germline V gene lookup returns CDR1 LNHDA and CDR2 SQIVND (reference sequence). J lost 3 bases, V lost 5 bases, and 5 bases had no gene match.

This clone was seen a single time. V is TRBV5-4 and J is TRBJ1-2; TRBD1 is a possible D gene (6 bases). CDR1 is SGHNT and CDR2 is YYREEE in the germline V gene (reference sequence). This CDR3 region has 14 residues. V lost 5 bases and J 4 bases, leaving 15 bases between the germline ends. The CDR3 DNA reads TGTGCCAGCAGTCTCGACAGGTTCTCCTATGGCTACACCTTC. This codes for CASSLDRFSYGYTF.

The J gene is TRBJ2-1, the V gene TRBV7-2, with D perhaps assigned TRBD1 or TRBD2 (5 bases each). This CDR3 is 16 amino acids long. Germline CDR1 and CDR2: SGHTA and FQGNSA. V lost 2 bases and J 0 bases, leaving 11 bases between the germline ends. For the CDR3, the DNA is TGTGCCAGCAGCTTATCGGGGACCCTCTCCTACAATGAGCAGTTCTTC. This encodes CASSLSGTLSYNEQFF.

CDR3: CASSPSGIMNTEAFF. The CDR3 bases are TGTGCCAGCAGCCCTTCCGGGATAATGAACACTGAAGCTTTCTTT. The chain employs TRBV5-4 and TRBJ1-1; no clear D. CDR3 size: 15 residues. Germline V gene lookup returns CDR1 SGHNT and CDR2 YYREEE (reference sequence). V dropped 4 bases and J dropped 0 bases, with 13 bases sitting between them. The full variable domain, in which reference TRBV5-4 and TRBJ1-1 provide the parts outside the CDR3, is ETGVTQSPTHLIKTRGQQVTLRCSSQSGHNTVSWYQQALGQGPQFIFQYYREEENGRGNFPPRFSGLQFPNYSSELNVNALELDDSALYLCASSPSGIMNTEAFFGQGTRLTVV.

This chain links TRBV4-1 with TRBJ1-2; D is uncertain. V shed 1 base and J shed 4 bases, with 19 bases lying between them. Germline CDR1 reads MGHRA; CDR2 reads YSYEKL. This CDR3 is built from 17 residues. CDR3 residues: CASSQVEGAGIGYGYTF. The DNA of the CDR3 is TGCGCCAGCAGCCAAGTGGAAGGAGCGGGCATTGGCTATGGCTACACCTTC.

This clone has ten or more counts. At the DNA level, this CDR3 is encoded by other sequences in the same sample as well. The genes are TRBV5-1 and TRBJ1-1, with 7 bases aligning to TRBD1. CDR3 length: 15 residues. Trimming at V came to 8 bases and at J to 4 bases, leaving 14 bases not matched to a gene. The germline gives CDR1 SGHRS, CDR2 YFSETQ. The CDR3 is CASSGTESWSTEAFF. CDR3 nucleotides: TGCGCCAGTTCGGGGACAGAATCGTGGAGCACTGAAGCTTTCTTT. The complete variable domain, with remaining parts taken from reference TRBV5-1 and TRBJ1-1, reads KAGVTQTPRYLIKTRGQQVTLSCSPISGHRSVSWYQQTPGQGLQFLFEYFSETQRNKGNFPGRFSGRQFSNSRSEMNVSTLELGDSALYLCASSGTESWSTEAFFGQGTRLTVV.

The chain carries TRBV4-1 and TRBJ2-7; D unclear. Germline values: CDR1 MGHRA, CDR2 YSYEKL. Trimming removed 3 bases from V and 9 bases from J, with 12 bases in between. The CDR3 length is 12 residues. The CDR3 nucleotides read TGCGCCAGCAGCCAGGTGGGGTCTGGGCAGTACTTC. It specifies CASSQVGSGQYF.